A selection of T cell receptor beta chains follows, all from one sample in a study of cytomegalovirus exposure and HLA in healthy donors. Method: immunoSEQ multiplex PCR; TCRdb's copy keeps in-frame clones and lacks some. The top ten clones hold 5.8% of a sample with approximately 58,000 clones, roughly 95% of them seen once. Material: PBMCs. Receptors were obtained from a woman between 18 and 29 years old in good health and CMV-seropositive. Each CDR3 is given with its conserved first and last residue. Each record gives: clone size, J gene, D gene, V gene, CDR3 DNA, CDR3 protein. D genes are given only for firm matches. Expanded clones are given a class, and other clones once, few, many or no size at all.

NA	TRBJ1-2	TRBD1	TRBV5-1	TGCGCCAGCAGCATCGACAGGGATGGCTACACCTTC	CASSIDRDGYTF
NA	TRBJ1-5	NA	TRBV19	TGTGCCAGTAGTATGGGGCAGGTAGACGATCTGGGTCAGCCCCAGCATTTT	CASSMGQVDDLGQPQHF
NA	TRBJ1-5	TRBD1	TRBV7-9	TGTGCCAGCAGCCGGGACAGGGAGGCCTTCCAGCCCCAGCATTTT	CASSRDREAFQPQHF
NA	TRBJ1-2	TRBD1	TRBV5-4	TGTGCCAGCAGCTGGGGGACAGGGGCCCTGTGGAACTATGGCTACACCTTC	CASSWGTGALWNYGYTF
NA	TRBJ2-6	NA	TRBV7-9	TGTGCCAGCAGCTTAGTCAATAGCCACTCTGGGGCCAACGTCCTGACTTTC	CASSLVNSHSGANVLTF
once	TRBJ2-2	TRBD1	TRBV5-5	TGTGCCAGCAGCTTACTGGGACAGGGGAACACCGGGGAGCTGTTTTTT	CASSLLGQGNTGELFF
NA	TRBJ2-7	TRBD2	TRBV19	TGTGCCAGTAGTAAGGGACTAGCAGCTCTATCTCACGAGCAGTACTTC	CASSKGLAALSHEQYF
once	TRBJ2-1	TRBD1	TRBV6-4	TGTGCCACCTCCGGGACAGGGGGCTTCAATGAGCAGTTCTTC	CATSGTGGFNEQFF
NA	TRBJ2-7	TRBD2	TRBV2	TGTGCCAGCAGACGTCGGACTAGCGGGTCTACCTACGAGCAGTACTTC	CASRRRTSGSTYEQYF
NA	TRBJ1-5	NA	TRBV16	TGTGCCAGCAGCCAATCGACGGGAGGCTACAATCAGCCCCAGCATTTT	CASSQSTGGYNQPQHF
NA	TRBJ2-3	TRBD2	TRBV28	TGTGCCAGCAGATGGACTAGCGGGGGGTCAGATACGCAGTATTTT	CASRWTSGGSDTQYF
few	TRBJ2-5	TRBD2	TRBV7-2	TGTGCCAGCAGCTTTGTAGCGGGGGGCTGGGAGACCCAGTACTTC	CASSFVAGGWETQYF
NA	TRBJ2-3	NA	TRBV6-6	TGTGCCAGCAGTCTCCGCGGCCTAGATACGCAGTATTTT	CASSLRGLDTQYF
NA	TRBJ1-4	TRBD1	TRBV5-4	TGTGCCAGCAGCTCCCGGACAGGAAATGAAAAACTGTTTTTT	CASSSRTGNEKLFF
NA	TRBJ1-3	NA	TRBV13	TGTGCCAGCAGCTTAGCGACAGTTGACTCTGGAAACACCATATATTTT	CASSLATVDSGNTIYF
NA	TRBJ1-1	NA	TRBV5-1	TGCGCCAGCAGCCTCCCCAGTCCTGATGCTTTCTTT	CASSLPSPDAFF
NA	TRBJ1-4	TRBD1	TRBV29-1	TGCAGCGTTGAAGCACCGGGACAGGGGCAGAGGGATGAAAAACTGTTTTTT	CSVEAPGQGQRDEKLFF
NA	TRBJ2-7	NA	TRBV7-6	TGTGCCAGCAGCTTGTCTACCTACGAGCAGTACTTC	CASSLSTYEQYF